Each of the 19 T cell receptor beta chains below was sequenced from the same sample in a study of blood T cell repertoires in COVID-19. Profiling relied on immunoSEQ multiplex PCR, and the TCRdb table lists in-frame clones only, not all of them. This sample yields about 330,000 clones, of which roughly 90% are seen a single time; 3.5% to 4% belongs to the top ten. Source material: peripheral blood. These receptors originate from a woman aged 50 to 60 with active or convalescent COVID-19.

The count of this clone is one. This chain uses TRBV5-4 with TRBJ1-1; 8 bases map to TRBD1. The CDR3 has 15 amino acids. V trimming: 0 bases; J trimming: 1 base; junction bases outside the gene matches: 2. Germline CDR1 SGHNT, CDR2 YYREEE (reference sequence). The CDR3, as DNA: TGTGCCAGCAGCTTGGTAGGACAGGGGAACACTGAAGCTTTCTTT. It specifies CASSLVGQGNTEAFF.

V is TRBV10-3 and J is TRBJ2-7; TRBD1 aligns across 8 bases. The CDR3 loop spans 12 amino acids. J lost 2 bases, V lost 6 bases, and 0 bases had no gene match. Germline-derived CDR1 and CDR2 are ENHRY and SYGVKD. The DNA for the CDR3 is TGTGCCATCAGGACAGGGGCCTACGAGCAGTACTTC. Protein sequence: CAIRTGAYEQYF.

V usage is TRBV28 and J usage is TRBJ2-1, with a weak D call TRBD2 (6 bases). With 2 bases removed from V and 0 bases from J, the gap between germline ends came to 11 bases. The CDR3 has 16 residues. CDR1 and CDR2 from the germline V gene are MDHEN and SYDVKM. CDR3 DNA: TGTGCCAGCAGTTTAGGGACTGAACGCTCCTACAATGAGCAGTTCTTC. It is translated as CASSLGTERSYNEQFF.

This clone was observed a handful of times. The rearrangement links TRBV7-2 to TRBJ2-1; TRBD2 aligns across 10 bases. The CDR3 has 17 amino acids. The J segment lost 10 bases and the V segment lost 7 bases, leaving 19 bases of the junction unmatched. Germline V CDR1 and CDR2: SGHTA, FQGNSA. The CDR3 is CASTTQLSSGRAREQFF. CDR3 DNA: TGTGCCAGCACCACTCAGCTCTCGAGCGGGAGGGCGAGAGAGCAGTTCTTC.

CDR3 sequence: CASSLFNSINIQYF. The CDR3 DNA sequence: TGTGCCAGCAGTTTATTTAACAGCATAAACATTCAGTACTTC. The chain joins TRBV28 to TRBJ2-4; D ambiguous. CDR3 size: 14 residues. Trimming removed 1 base at V and 6 bases at J, with 10 bases between. Germline CDR1 reads MDHEN; CDR2 reads SYDVKM.

This chain joins TRBV6-5 and TRBJ1-2; perhaps TRBD1 as D (6 bases). The CDR3 extends over 11 amino acids. Germline V gene data show CDR1 as MNHEY and CDR2 as SVGAGI. V was clipped by 6 bases and J by 10 bases, with 12 bases between them. The CDR3 region is CASSELGAYTF. The DNA of the CDR3 is TGTGCCAGCAGCGAGCTGGGGGCCTACACCTTC.

The chain uses TRBV4-3 and TRBJ2-7, with 7 bases aligning to TRBD2. CDR1 and CDR2 from the germline V gene are LGHNA and YSLEER. The CDR3 is 15 amino acids. J was trimmed by 4 bases and V by 1 base; bases with no gene match: 7. The CDR3 sequence is CASSQAPAGLYEQYF. CDR3 nucleotides: TGCGCCAGCAGCCAAGCTCCAGCGGGATTGTACGAGCAGTACTTC.

This clone has only one observation. This chain links TRBV7-9 with TRBJ1-2; the D is unclear. The CDR3 spans 14 residues. Germline CDR1 is SEHNR and CDR2 is FQNEAQ (reference sequence). V lost 4 bases to trimming and J lost 8 bases, with 17 bases between them. As DNA, the CDR3 is TGTGCCAGCAGCTCGATTATTGTCGAGGGAGGCTACACCTTC. Amino acid sequence: CASSSIIVEGGYTF.

This sequence joins TRBV7-3 and TRBJ2-2; no definite D call. The CDR3 is 12 residues long. The ends were cut back, 5 bases at V and 5 bases at J, with 6 bases in the middle. Germline V CDR1 and CDR2: SGHTA, FQGTGA. The CDR3: CASSPRTGELFF. DNA for the CDR3: TGTGCCAGCAGCCCCAGAACCGGGGAGCTGTTTTTT. Full variable domain (rest looked up from reference TRBV7-3 and TRBJ2-2): GAGVSQTPSNKVTEKGKYVELRCDPISGHTALYWYRQSLGQGPEFLIYFQGTGAADDSGLPNDRFFAVRPEGSVSTLKIQRTERGDSAVYLCASSPRTGELFFGEGSRLTVL.

Comments on this clone: The same CDR3 arises from other DNA sequences in this sample as well. This sequence joins TRBV10-3 and TRBJ1-1, with D perhaps TRBD1 (5 bases). With 3 bases removed from V and 5 bases from J, the gap between germline ends came to 7 bases. Germline V gene data show CDR1 as ENHRY and CDR2 as SYGVKD. CDR3 size: 12 residues. This CDR3 reads CAISERTTEAFF. DNA for the CDR3: TGTGCCATCAGTGAAAGGACAACTGAAGCTTTCTTT.

This sequence joins TRBV7-2 and TRBJ1-2; no clear D. CDR1 and CDR2 (germline): SGHTA, FQGNSA. The germline V and J ends were trimmed by 5 bases and 4 bases, with 8 bases remaining between them. This CDR3 has 12 residues. This chain's CDR3 is CASSARFYGYTF. Here the CDR3 DNA reads TGTGCCAGCAGCGCGAGGTTCTATGGCTACACCTTC.

This sequence joins TRBV19 and TRBJ2-5, with TRBD1 matching 7 bases. V was clipped by 3 bases and J by 4 bases; unmatched bases: 8. Per germline, CDR1 LNHDA and CDR2 SQIVND (reference sequence). The CDR3 totals 15 residues. Written as DNA, the CDR3 is TGTGCCAGTAGTATGGTCGTAGGGGGCTCAGAGACCCAGTACTTC. Translating it yields CASSMVVGGSETQYF.

The V and J genes are TRBV29-1 and TRBJ1-2; D might be TRBD1 (6 bases). This CDR3 comprises 12 residues. Germline V gene sequence: CDR1 SQVTM, CDR2 ANQGSEA. V was shortened by 5 bases and J by 2 bases, with 9 bases between the two germline ends. The DNA of the CDR3 is TGCAGCGTTCAGGACAGCAACTATGGCTACACCTTC. It yields the protein CSVQDSNYGYTF.

V gene TRBV5-1 combines with J gene TRBJ2-7; TRBD1 matches 11 bases. The germline CDR1 and CDR2 sequences are SGHRS and YFSETQ. V lost 4 bases, J lost 6 bases, and 9 bases stayed unmatched. CDR3 size: 15 residues. The CDR3 region is CASSPGQGGGGEQYF. The CDR3 coding sequence is TGCGCCAGCAGCCCGGGACAGGGGGGAGGTGGCGAGCAGTACTTC.

The chain recombines TRBV5-6 with TRBJ1-1; the match to TRBD1 covers 9 bases. J lost 7 bases, V lost 2 bases, and 12 bases had no gene match. Germline V gene data show CDR1 as SGHDT and CDR2 as YYEEEE. The CDR3 covers 16 residues. CDR3 in DNA: TGTGCCAGCAGCTTTCGGTGGGGGACAGGGAAGTATGAAGCTTTCTTT. This codes for CASSFRWGTGKYEAFF. Full variable domain (outside the CDR3, taken from reference TRBV5-6 and TRBJ1-1): DAGVTQSPTHLIKTRGQQVTLRCSPKSGHDTVSWYQQALGQGPQFIFQYYEEEERQRGNFPDRFSGHQFPNYSSELNVNALLLGDSALYLCASSFRWGTGKYEAFFGQGTRLTVV.

The genes are TRBV2 and TRBJ1-1; 7 bases map to TRBD1. CDR1 and CDR2 from the germline V gene are SNHLY and FYNNEI. The length of the CDR3 is 13 residues. After removal of 7 bases from V and 4 bases from J, the junction contained 6 bases not matched to a gene. The CDR3 bases are TGTGCCAGCATCGAACAGGGGTCCACTGAAGCTTTCTTT. Its translation: CASIEQGSTEAFF.

The chain carries TRBV19 and TRBJ2-7, with 10 bases identical to TRBD1. This CDR3 contains 15 residues. The V gene end was trimmed by 6 bases and the J gene end by 2 bases; junction bases not matched to a gene: 7. Germline CDR1 is LNHDA and CDR2 is SQIVND (reference sequence). CDR3 DNA: TGTGCCAGTAGGCCGAGACAGGGGGCGACCTACGAGCAGTACTTC. Amino acid sequence: CASRPRQGATYEQYF.

The V gene is TRBV3-1 (or the pseudogene TRBV3-2), the J gene TRBJ2-7, with D unresolved. Per the germline V gene, CDR1 is LGHDT and CDR2 is YNNKEL (reference sequence). The length of the CDR3 is 14 residues. The V end lost 5 bases, the J end lost 5 bases, and 16 bases lay between the germline ends. In nucleotides, the CDR3 is TGTGCCAGCAGCAACTCCCTGGAGTCCCACGAGCAGTACTTC. It yields the protein CASSNSLESHEQYF.

Concerning this clone: Germline is not matched at one junction end, which may reflect a read error. The genes are TRBV6-5 and TRBJ1-3; D possibly corresponds to TRBD1 (5 bases). The CDR3 consists of 14 residues. In germline, CDR1 is MNHEY, CDR2 SVGAGI. The CDR3 protein is CASSLTDGGSTIYF. The CDR3 DNA follows: TGTGCCAGCAGTTTAACGGACGGGGGAAGCACCATATATTTT.